This T cell receptor (beta chain) emerged from a study of a mutant IDH1 vaccine in newly diagnosed glioma. Generated by immunoSEQ multiplex PCR, the TCRdb table keeps only in-frame clones and is missing some. Seen here are around 56,000 clones, around 81% observed once, and the top ten hold about 3.4%. Stated time point: week 5, during vaccination. One vaccine dose held 300 ug of mutant IDH1 20-mer peptide and came with topical imiquimod. This clone was recorded only once. As yet, its antigen is unknown. This clonotype was sampled from a young man with glioma. This sample comprised PBMCs, obtained from a glioma patient whose treatment included an IDH1 peptide vaccine.

Here the CDR3 reads CASTGTGDYGYTF. CDR3 nucleotides: TGCGCCAGCACCGGGACAGGGGATTATGGCTACACCTTC. The chain carries TRBV10-2 and TRBJ1-2, with TRBD1 identical over 10 bases. Germline trimming cut 7 bases from V and 5 bases from J; bases unmatched to any gene: 4. CDR1 is WSHSY and CDR2 is SAAADI in the germline V gene. The CDR3 has 13 amino acids.